This TCR beta chain was sequenced in a study of glioma-infiltrating T cells. Concerning this clonotype: Antigen specificity is unknown. This may stem from a read error, because a much larger clone lies one nucleotide away.

Germline V lookup: CDR1 DFQATT, CDR2 SNEGSKA (reference sequence). V dropped 2 bases and J dropped 5; count of bases not matched to a gene: 13. The CDR3 consists of 17 residues. Overall study findings and caveats: Very few CDR3 sequences were shared between tissue and blood. Tissue-blood divergence was below expectation in non-neoplastic patients, above in gliomas.

The iRepertoire nested amplicon-rescue multiplex PCR amplified TCR alpha and beta CDR3s from RNA. Tissue mRNA or PBMC total RNA, roughly 85-450 ng, went into one-step reverse transcription and amplification. One entry per CDR3 protein, called by TCRdb with MiXCR from the multiplex PCR reads. The table lists 150,000 to 200,000 distinct CDR3 sequences, more than 30% of them singletons. The sequence came from a human donor with low-grade glioma or glioblastoma, undergoing nonglioma brain surgery, or in good health (not recorded which). The chain recombines TRBV20-1 with TRBJ2-1; 9 bases line up with TRBD2. The sample was glioma tissue, nonneoplastic brain tissue, or PBMCs (not recorded which). CDR3 residues: CSARSFEASGTHNEQFF. Written as DNA, the CDR3 is TGCAGTGCTAGAAGTTTTGAAGCTAGCGGGACCCACAATGAGCAGTTCTTC.